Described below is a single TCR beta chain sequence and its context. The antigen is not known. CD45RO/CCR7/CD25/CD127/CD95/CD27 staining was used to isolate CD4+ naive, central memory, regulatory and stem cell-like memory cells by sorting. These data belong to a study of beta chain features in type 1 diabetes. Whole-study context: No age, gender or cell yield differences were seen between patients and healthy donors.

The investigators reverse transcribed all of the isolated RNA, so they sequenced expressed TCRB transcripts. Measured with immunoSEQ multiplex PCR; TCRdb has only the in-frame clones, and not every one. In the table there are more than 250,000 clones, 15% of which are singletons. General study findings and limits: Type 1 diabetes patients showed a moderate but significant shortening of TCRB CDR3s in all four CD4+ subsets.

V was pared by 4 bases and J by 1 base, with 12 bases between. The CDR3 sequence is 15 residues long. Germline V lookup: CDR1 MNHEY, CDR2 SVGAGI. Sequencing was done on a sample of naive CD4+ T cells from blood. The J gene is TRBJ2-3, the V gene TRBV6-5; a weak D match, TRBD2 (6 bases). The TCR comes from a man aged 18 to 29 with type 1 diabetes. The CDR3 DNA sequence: TGTGCCAGCAGTTCCCGGGGGATACGCACAGATACGCAGTATTTT. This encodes CASSSRGIRTDTQYF.